This T cell receptor (beta chain) was recorded in a study of neurological immune-mediated disorders. Time point here: longitudinal time-point 2. Study results and limitations: On phylogenetic grouping, the repertoires of 18 of 34 multiple sclerosis patients fell within one related-CDR3 cluster, constituting a possible signature.

The cDNA came from 5'RACE with 10-nucleotide random UMIs. The output of every sequencing run exceeded 170 million TCR-beta sequences, derived from 15-18 subjects. TCRdb recomputed calls from the 5' RACE reads with MiXCR, one row per CDR3 protein. The table includes tens of thousands of distinct CDR3 sequences, around 6% detected once. The CDR3 totals 14 residues. The V and J ends lost 4 bases and 3 bases respectively, with 13 bases between them. The germline V gene has CDR1 SGHRS and CDR2 YFSETQ. This clonotype appeared many times. Its antigen is still unknown. The sequencing input was PBMCs. This TCR came from a woman aged 55-70 years with multiple sclerosis. This rearrangement joins TRBV5-1 to TRBJ2-5, with D perhaps being TRBD1 or TRBD2 (5 bases each). CDR3 in amino acids: CASSHGTGEETQYF. For the CDR3, the DNA is TGCGCCAGCAGCCACGGGACGGGCGAAGAGACCCAGTACTTC.